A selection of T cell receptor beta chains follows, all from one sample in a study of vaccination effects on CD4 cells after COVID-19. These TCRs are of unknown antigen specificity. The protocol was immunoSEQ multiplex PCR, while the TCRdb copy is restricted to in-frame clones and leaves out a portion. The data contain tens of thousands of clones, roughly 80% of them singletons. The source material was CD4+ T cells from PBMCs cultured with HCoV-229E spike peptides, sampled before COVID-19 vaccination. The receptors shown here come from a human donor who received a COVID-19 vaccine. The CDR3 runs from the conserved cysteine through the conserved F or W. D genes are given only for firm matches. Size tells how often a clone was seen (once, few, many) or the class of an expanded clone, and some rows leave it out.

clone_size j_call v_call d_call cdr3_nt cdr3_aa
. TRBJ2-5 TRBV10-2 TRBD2 TGCGCCAGCACCCCCGGCCCTAGCGGGGGTTACCAAGAGACCCAGTACTTC CASTPGPSGGYQETQYF
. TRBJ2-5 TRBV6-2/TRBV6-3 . TGTGCCAGCACTTACTCGGGAGCCCGGGAGACCCAGTACTTC CASTYSGARETQYF
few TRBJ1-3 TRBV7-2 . TGTGCCAGCAGCTTAGTAGGACAAGGTTCCTTTGGAAACACCATATATTTT CASSLVGQGSFGNTIYF
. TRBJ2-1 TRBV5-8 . TGTGCCAGCCCCGGGTTCCGCCATGAGCAGTTCTTC CASPGFRHEQFF
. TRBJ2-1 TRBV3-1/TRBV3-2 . TGTGCCAGCAGCCAAGAATGGGGCCTAACATACTACAATGAGCAGTTCTTC CASSQEWGLTYYNEQFF
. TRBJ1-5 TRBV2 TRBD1 TGTGCCAGCAGTGATCTGTACACAGGGGGTCAGCCCCAGCATTTT CASSDLYTGGQPQHF
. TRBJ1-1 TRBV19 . TGTGCCAGTACCGGAGTTGTCTACACTGAAGCTTTCTTT CASTGVVYTEAFF
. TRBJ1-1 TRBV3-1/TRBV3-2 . TGTGCCAGCAGCCAAGCGGGTGGAAGCACTGAAGCTTTCTTT CASSQAGGSTEAFF
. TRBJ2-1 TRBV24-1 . TGTGCCACCAGTGTCCCCCTCGACGGTTCCAATGAGCAGTTCTTC CATSVPLDGSNEQFF
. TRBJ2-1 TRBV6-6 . TGTGCCAGCAGCAGACTTGGGAGTGAGCAGTTCTTC CASSRLGSEQFF
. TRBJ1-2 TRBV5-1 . TGCGCCAGCAGCTTAGCCAGTTCCTATGGCTACACCTTC CASSLASSYGYTF
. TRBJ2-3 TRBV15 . TGTGCCACCAGCAGATCCACTAGCACAGATACGCAGTATTTT CATSRSTSTDTQYF
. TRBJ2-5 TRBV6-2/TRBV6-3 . TGTGCCAGCAGTCGTCACAGGGACGGGGAGACCCAGTACTTC CASSRHRDGETQYF
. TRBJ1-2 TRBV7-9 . TGTGCCAGCAGCTTATATGAGAGGAGCTATGGCTACACCTTC CASSLYERSYGYTF
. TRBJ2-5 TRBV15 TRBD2 TGTGCCACCAGCAGAGATCCCAGGGTAGCCGTTAGCGGGACGCCAAAAGAGACCCAGTACTTC CATSRDPRVAVSGTPKETQYF